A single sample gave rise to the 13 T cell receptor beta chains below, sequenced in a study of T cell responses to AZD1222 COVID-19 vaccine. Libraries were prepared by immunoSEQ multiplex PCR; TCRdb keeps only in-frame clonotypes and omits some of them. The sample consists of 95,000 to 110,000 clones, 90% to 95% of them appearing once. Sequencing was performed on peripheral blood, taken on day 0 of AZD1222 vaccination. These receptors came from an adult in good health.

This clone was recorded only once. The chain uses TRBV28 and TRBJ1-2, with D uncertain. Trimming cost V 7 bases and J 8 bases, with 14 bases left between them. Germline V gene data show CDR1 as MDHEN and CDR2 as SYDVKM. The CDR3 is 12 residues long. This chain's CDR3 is CASISQFGGYTF. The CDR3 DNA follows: TGTGCCAGCATTTCGCAGTTTGGAGGCTACACCTTC.

The CDR3: CASSSMVGSTDTQYF. The CDR3 DNA reads TGTGCCAGCAGCTCAATGGTCGGTAGCACAGATACGCAGTATTTT. The chain uses TRBV11-1 and TRBJ2-3; D unresolved. CDR1 is SGHAT and CDR2 is FQDESV in the germline V gene (reference sequence). The CDR3 totals 15 residues. V was cut by 4 bases and J by 0 bases, with 11 bases left in between. Together with reference TRBV11-1 and TRBJ2-3, the CDR3 gives the full variable domain: EAEVAQSPRYKITEKSQAVAFWCDPISGHATLYWYRQILGQGPELLVQFQDESVVDDSQLPKDRFSAERLKGVDSTLKIQPAELGDSAMYLCASSSMVGSTDTQYFGPGTRLTVL.

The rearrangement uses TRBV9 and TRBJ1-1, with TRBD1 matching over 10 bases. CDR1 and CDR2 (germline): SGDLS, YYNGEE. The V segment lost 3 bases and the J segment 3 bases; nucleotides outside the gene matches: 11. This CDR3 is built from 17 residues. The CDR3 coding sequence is TGTGCCAGCAGCGCAGAGTTGGGGACAGGGGCCGACACTGAAGCTTTCTTT. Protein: CASSAELGTGADTEAFF. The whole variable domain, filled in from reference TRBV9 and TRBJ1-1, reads DSGVTQTPKHLITATGQRVTLRCSPRSGDLSVYWYQQSLDQGLQFLIQYYNGEERAKGNILERFSAQQFPDLHSELNLSSLELGDSALYFCASSAELGTGADTEAFFGQGTRLTVV.

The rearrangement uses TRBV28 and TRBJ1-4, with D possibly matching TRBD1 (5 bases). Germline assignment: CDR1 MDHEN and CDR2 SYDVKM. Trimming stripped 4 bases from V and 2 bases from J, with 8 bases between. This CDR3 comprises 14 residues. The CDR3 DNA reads TGTGCCAGCAGTTGGGGGTGGACTAATGAAAAACTGTTTTTT. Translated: CASSWGWTNEKLFF.

The CDR3 region is CASSEGRADTQYF. The CDR3 coding sequence is TGCGCCAGCAGCGAAGGGAGGGCAGATACGCAGTATTTT. The chain couples TRBV5-1 to TRBJ2-3; 7 nucleotides align to TRBD2. J lost 4 bases, V lost 4 bases, and 3 bases had no gene match. This CDR3 has 13 residues. In germline, CDR1 is SGHRS, CDR2 YFSETQ.

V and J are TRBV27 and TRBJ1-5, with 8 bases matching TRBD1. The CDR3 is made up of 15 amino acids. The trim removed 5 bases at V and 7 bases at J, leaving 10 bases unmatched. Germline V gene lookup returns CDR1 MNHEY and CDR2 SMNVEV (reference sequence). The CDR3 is CASSPRGQGGQPQHF. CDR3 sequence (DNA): TGTGCCAGCAGTCCCAGAGGACAGGGAGGACAGCCCCAGCATTTT.

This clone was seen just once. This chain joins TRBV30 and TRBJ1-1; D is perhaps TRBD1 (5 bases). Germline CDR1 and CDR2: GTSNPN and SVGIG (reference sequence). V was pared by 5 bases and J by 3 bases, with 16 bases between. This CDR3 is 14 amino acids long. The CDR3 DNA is TGTGCCTGGTCTAAGTGGGGGAGAGACACTGAAGCTTTCTTT. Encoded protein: CAWSKWGRDTEAFF. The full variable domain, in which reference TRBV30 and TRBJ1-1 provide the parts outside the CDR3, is SQTIHQWPATLVQPVGSPLSLECTVEGTSNPNLYWYRQAAGRGLQLLFYSVGIGQISSEVPQNLSASRPQDRQFILSSKKLLLSDSGFYLCAWSKWGRDTEAFFGQGTRLTVV.

The CDR3 loop reads CASGQPLAKNIQYF. The CDR3 DNA is TGTGCCAGCGGACAGCCTTTAGCCAAAAACATTCAGTACTTC. The gene calls are TRBV7-2 and TRBJ2-4; perhaps TRBD1 as D (6 bases). Per germline, CDR1 SGHTA and CDR2 FQGNSA. The V and J ends lost 8 bases and 0 bases respectively, with 11 bases between them. There are 14 residues in the CDR3.

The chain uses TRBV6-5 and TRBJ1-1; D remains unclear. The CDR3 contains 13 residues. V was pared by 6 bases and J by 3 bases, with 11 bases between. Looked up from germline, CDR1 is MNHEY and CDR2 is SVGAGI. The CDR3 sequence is CASRARGDTEAFF. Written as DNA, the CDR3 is TGTGCCAGCAGGGCGAGAGGAGACACTGAAGCTTTCTTT.

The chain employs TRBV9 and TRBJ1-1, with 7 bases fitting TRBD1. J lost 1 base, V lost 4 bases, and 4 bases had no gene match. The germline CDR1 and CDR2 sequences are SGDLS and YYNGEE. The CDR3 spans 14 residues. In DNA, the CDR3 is TGTGCCAGCAGCCTGGGACAGACGAACACTGAAGCTTTCTTT. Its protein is CASSLGQTNTEAFF.

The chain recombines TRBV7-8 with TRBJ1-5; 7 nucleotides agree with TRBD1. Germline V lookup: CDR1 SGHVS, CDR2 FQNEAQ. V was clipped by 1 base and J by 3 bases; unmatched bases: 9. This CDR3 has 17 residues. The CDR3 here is CASSLGRGVPYNQPQHF. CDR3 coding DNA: TGTGCCAGCAGCTTAGGCAGGGGGGTCCCTTACAATCAGCCCCAGCATTTT.

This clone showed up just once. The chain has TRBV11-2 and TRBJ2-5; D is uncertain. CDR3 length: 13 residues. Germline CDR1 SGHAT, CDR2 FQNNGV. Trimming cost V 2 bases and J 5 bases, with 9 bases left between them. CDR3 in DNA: TGTGCCAGCAGCTTATATAGCCGGGAGACCCAGTACTTC. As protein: CASSLYSRETQYF.

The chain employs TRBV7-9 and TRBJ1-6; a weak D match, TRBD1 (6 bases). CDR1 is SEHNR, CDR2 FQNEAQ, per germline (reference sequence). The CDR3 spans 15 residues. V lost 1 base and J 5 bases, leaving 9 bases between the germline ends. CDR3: CASSLGTAHNSPLHF. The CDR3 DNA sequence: TGTGCCAGCAGCTTAGGGACAGCTCATAATTCACCCCTCCACTTT.